Below are 26 T cell receptor beta chains sequenced from a single sample in a study of regulatory T cells in long-lasting Graves disease. Time point here: newly diagnosed GD, antithyroid drugs for less than 3 months. The TCR library was prepared using RNA isolated from PBMCs. In building TCR beta libraries, iRepertoire HTBI primers were used together with Arm-PCR of CDR3 regions. MiXCR was run by TCRdb on the multiplex PCR reads, yielding one entry per CDR3 protein. Of some 240,000 distinct CDR3 sequences in the sample, roughly 18% were seen once. The same data also contributed to another study, on T cells in Graves' hyperthyroidism and ophthalmopathy.

The sample consisted of peripheral blood mononuclear cells (PBMCs), taken at new diagnosis, from a patient treated with antithyroid drugs. The receptor source for this set is a woman in her twenties or thirties with Graves disease.

This chain connects TRBV27 to TRBJ2-7, with 10 bases fitting TRBD2. J was trimmed by 4 bases and V by 5 bases; bases with no gene match: 14. Germline V gene lookup returns CDR1 MNHEY and CDR2 SMNVEV (reference sequence). The CDR3 runs to 17 residues. The CDR3: CASSLRRPLAGVYEQYF. In DNA, the CDR3 is TGTGCCAGCAGTCTAAGGCGGCCCCTAGCGGGAGTGTACGAGCAGTACTTC.

This clonotype was detected ten times or more. The V gene is TRBV20-1, the J gene TRBJ2-1; maybe TRBD1 (5 bases). The V and J ends lost 6 bases and 5 bases respectively, with 11 bases between them. The CDR3 covers 12 residues. Germline V CDR1 and CDR2: DFQATT, SNEGSKA (reference sequence). DNA of the CDR3: TGCAGTGCCTCCGACAGCGACAATGAGCAGTTCTTC. Translation gives CSASDSDNEQFF.

On this clonotype: A much more abundant neighbour one base away suggests this may be a read error. Without the conserved terminal phenylalanine or tryptophan, this CDR3 likely stems from a read error. The V and J genes are TRBV20-1 and TRBJ2-1; 7 positions match TRBD1. This CDR3 region has 16 residues. V lost 2 bases to trimming and J lost 4 bases; unmatched junction nucleotides: 11. CDR1 DFQATT and CDR2 SNEGSKA come from the germline V gene (reference sequence). CDR3 bases: TGCAGTGCTAGAATTCCGGGACAGCGCTTTTACAATGAGCAGTTCCTC. It yields the protein CSARIPGQRFYNEQFL.

This clonotype was recorded many times. The rearrangement joins TRBV28 to TRBJ1-4, with 7 bases identical to TRBD1. The CDR3 extends over 16 amino acids. In germline, CDR1 is MDHEN, CDR2 SYDVKM. The junction had 13 bases not matched to a gene; V was cut back by 5 bases and J by 7 bases. Here the CDR3 DNA reads TGTGCCAGCAGTCCTACCTCTGCAGACAGGGCTGAAAAACTGTTTTTT. Residues: CASSPTSADRAEKLFF.

This clonotype occurred many times. This chain connects TRBV7-6 to TRBJ2-1; the D call may be TRBD1 or TRBD2 (7 bases each). V was trimmed by 3 bases and J by 7 bases, leaving 16 bases between them. Germline V gene sequence: CDR1 SGHVS, CDR2 FNYEAQ. This CDR3 region has 15 residues. CDR3 region: CASSFPGGAENEQFF. The CDR3 DNA follows: TGTGCCAGCAGCTTCCCAGGGGGGGCCGAAAATGAGCAGTTCTTC.

The chain couples TRBV27 to TRBJ1-5; TRBD1 matches at 8 bases. The CDR3 loop spans 18 amino acids. V shed 2 bases, J shed 1 base, and the junction held 10 bases outside the gene matches. CDR1 and CDR2 from the germline V gene are MNHEY and SMNVEV (reference sequence). As DNA, the CDR3 is TGTGCCAGCAGTTTACAGGGGGCAGGGAGGGGAAGCAATCAGCCCCAGCATTTT. This sequence encodes CASSLQGAGRGSNQPQHF.

This clonotype was counted at least ten times. The V call is TRBV10-2, the J call TRBJ1-1, with a weak D call TRBD1 (5 bases). Looked up from germline, CDR1 is WSHSY and CDR2 is SAAADI. The CDR3 consists of 13 residues. Between the trimmed V and J ends, which lost 2 bases and 3 bases, there was a span of 7 bases. CDR3 coding DNA: TGCGCCAGCAGTGAGCAGGGTTACACTGAAGCTTTCTTT. This encodes CASSEQGYTEAFF.

With regard to this clonotype: This CDR3 fails to terminate in the conserved phenylalanine or tryptophan, so it likely reflects a read error. The limits of the CDR3 on the DNA are not certain, so only TCRdb's listed CDR3 is given. The rearrangement links TRBV12-3 or TRBV12-4 to TRBJ2-4; the table names TRBD1, a call not compared with the DNA. The CDR3 spans 14 residues, counting both ends. Here the CDR3 reads CASSSGGYEQYFGP.

This clonotype was picked up many times. The chain is built from TRBV12-3 or TRBV12-4 and TRBJ2-5; 11 bases line up with TRBD2. The CDR3 runs 18 residues. Trimming at V came to 5 bases and at J to 5 bases, leaving 16 bases not matched to a gene. This CDR3 reads CASSMTSGAPPARETQYF. CDR3 coding DNA: TGTGCCAGCAGTATGACTAGCGGGGCCCCGCCAGCTAGGGAGACCCAGTACTTC.

This clonotype has just a few counts. The J gene is TRBJ2-7, the V gene TRBV19, with D possibly matching TRBD2 (6 bases). V gave up 5 bases and J gave up 6 bases, with 14 bases separating them. The CDR3 is 13 amino acids. Looked up from germline, CDR1 is LNHDA and CDR2 is SQIVND (reference sequence). The CDR3 sequence: CASSAGGAFEQYF. The CDR3 DNA reads TGTGCCAGTAGTGCCGGAGGGGCGTTCGAGCAGTACTTC.

This clonotype was seen once. The gene calls are TRBV12-3 or TRBV12-4 and TRBJ1-1, with D maybe TRBD1 (5 bases). CDR3 size: 14 residues. The V end lost 6 bases, the J end lost 7 bases, and 18 bases lay between the germline ends. The CDR3 loop is CASSLVGTRREAFF. The CDR3 DNA follows: TGTGCCAGCAGCCTGGTCGGGACCCGGCGTGAAGCTTTCTTT.

This clonotype appeared many times. The J gene is TRBJ2-3, the V gene TRBV6-1, with D perhaps assigned TRBD1 or TRBD2 (5 bases each). Germline loops: CDR1 MNHNS, CDR2 SASEGT. The germline V and J ends were trimmed by 4 bases and 1 base, with 12 bases remaining between them. This CDR3 spans 15 amino acids. The CDR3 spells CASSGDPQGTDTQYF. The CDR3 nucleotides are TGTGCCAGCAGTGGGGACCCCCAGGGCACAGATACGCAGTATTTT.

This clonotype was seen many times. The chain uses TRBV6-1 and TRBJ1-5; the D is unclear. V lost 6 bases and J lost 2, with 11 bases in between. The germline CDR1 and CDR2 sequences are MNHNS and SASEGT. CDR3 size: 14 residues. DNA of the CDR3: TGTGCCAGCAGAGACCTTGAGCGCAATCAGCCCCAGCATTTT. Protein product: CASRDLERNQPQHF.

This clonotype has at least ten counts. The chain combines TRBV2 with TRBJ2-5, with 10 bases lining up with TRBD1. Germline assignment: CDR1 SNHLY and CDR2 FYNNEI. The CDR3 length is 14 residues. V shed 4 bases, J shed 4 bases, and the junction held 3 bases outside the gene matches. CDR3 loop: CASSATGGRETQYF. The DNA for the CDR3 is TGTGCCAGCAGTGCGACAGGGGGCAGAGAGACCCAGTACTTC.

This clonotype was detected many times. This chain uses TRBV28 with TRBJ2-2, with 12 bases lining up with TRBD2. This CDR3 has 16 residues. V lost 2 bases to trimming and J lost 6 bases; unmatched junction nucleotides: 4. Germline CDR1 and CDR2: MDHEN and SYDVKM. CDR3 sequence: CASSLGLAGGAGELFF. The CDR3 DNA follows: TGTGCCAGCAGTTTAGGGCTAGCGGGAGGGGCCGGGGAGCTGTTTTTT.

At least ten counts were recorded for this clonotype. The genes are TRBV27 and TRBJ2-4, with TRBD2 identical over 7 bases. The germline V gene encodes CDR1 MNHEY and CDR2 SMNVEV (reference sequence). V lost 0 bases, J lost 0 bases, and 8 bases stayed unmatched. The CDR3 covers 18 residues. The CDR3 here is CASSLSPSGARAKNIQYF. The DNA of the CDR3 is TGTGCCAGCAGTTTATCGCCCAGCGGGGCCCGAGCCAAAAACATTCAGTACTTC.

J is TRBJ1-4 and V is TRBV6-2 or TRBV6-3, with D unresolved. CDR3 length: 13 residues. Trimming took off 11 bases at V and 5 bases at J, with 15 bases between the two ends. Germline V gene lookup returns CDR1 MNHEY and CDR2 SVGEGT. This CDR3 reads CAVALFGNEKLFF. The CDR3 DNA follows: TGTGCCGTTGCCCTGTTTGGGAATGAAAAACTGTTTTTT.

This clonotype appeared many times. This sequence joins TRBV5-6 and TRBJ1-1; D perhaps matches TRBD1 (5 bases). Trimming shortened V by 6 bases and J by 0 bases, and 9 bases separated the two germline ends. CDR1 is SGHDT and CDR2 is YYEEEE in the germline V gene. The CDR3 loop spans 13 amino acids. CDR3 sequence (DNA): TGTGCCAGCACCAGACAGATGAACACTGAAGCTTTCTTT. Its protein is CASTRQMNTEAFF.

This clonotype showed up many times. The chain's CDR3 is CASSLDPGGSPLHF. CDR3 coding DNA: TGTGCCAGCAGCTTAGACCCAGGGGGTTCACCCCTCCACTTT. The rearrangement links TRBV11-3 to TRBJ1-6; 7 nucleotides align to TRBD1. The V gene's germline CDR1 is SGHNT and CDR2 YENEEA. CDR3 length equals 14 residues. J lost 9 bases, V lost 0 bases, and 2 bases had no gene match.

V and J are TRBV6-2 or TRBV6-3 and TRBJ2-1; TRBD2 matches 14 bases. V gave up 2 bases and J gave up 10 bases; unmatched junction bases: 7. Germline values: CDR1 MNHEY, CDR2 SVGEGT. This CDR3 contains 16 residues. DNA for the CDR3: TGTGCCAGCAGTTACCCCCCGACTAGCGGGGGGGCCGAGCAGTTCTTC. Encoded protein: CASSYPPTSGGAEQFF.

Ten or more counts support this clonotype. The chain combines TRBV5-6 with TRBJ1-5; 9 bases align to TRBD1. With V trimmed by 1 base and J by 1 base, 3 bases remained unmatched. The CDR3 totals 16 residues. The germline gives CDR1 SGHDT, CDR2 YYEEEE. The DNA for the CDR3 is TGTGCCAGCAGCTTGTCGGGGACAGGGAGCAATCAGCCCCAGCATTTT. It yields the protein CASSLSGTGSNQPQHF.

This clonotype was seen ten or more times. The rearrangement links TRBV7-9 to TRBJ1-4; D gene unclear. The V gene's germline CDR1 is SEHNR and CDR2 FQNEAQ (reference sequence). This CDR3 is 15 amino acids long. Trimming left V 5 bases short and J 7 bases short, with 17 bases between. The DNA of the CDR3 is TGTGCCAGCAGCATGAGGACTCAGGCGCCTGAAAAACTGTTTTTT. Translating it yields CASSMRTQAPEKLFF.

This clonotype was counted many times. The V and J genes are TRBV6-2 or TRBV6-3 and TRBJ1-4; D unclear. This CDR3 comprises 15 residues. Germline CDR1 reads MNHEY; CDR2 reads SVGEGT. The V end was cut by 6 bases, the J end by 0 bases, with 11 bases between. The CDR3 DNA sequence: TGTGCCAGCAGAAACGGTCCTGCAACTAATGAAAAACTGTTTTTT. As protein: CASRNGPATNEKLFF.

This clonotype was counted ten times or more. The chain links TRBV28 to TRBJ1-2; D might be TRBD1 (5 bases). The CDR3 covers 16 residues. Per germline, CDR1 MDHEN and CDR2 SYDVKM. The V gene lost 6 bases and the J gene lost 1 base, with 18 bases spanning the gap. The CDR3 protein is CASRPPGRASNYGYTF. The CDR3 bases are TGTGCCAGCAGGCCCCCGGGCAGGGCAAGTAACTATGGCTACACCTTC.

This clonotype has a count of ten or more. The rearrangement uses TRBV4-1 and TRBJ1-6; 12 bases are shared with TRBD1. Germline V gene lookup returns CDR1 MGHRA and CDR2 YSYEKL. CDR3 length equals 18 residues. V shed 0 bases and J 8 bases; nucleotides not matched to a gene: 8. The CDR3, as DNA: TGCGCCAGCAGCCAAGAATGGGGACAGGGGGCTTCTGATTCACCCCTCCACTTT. It encodes CASSQEWGQGASDSPLHF.

This clonotype showed up many times. The gene calls are TRBV20-1 and TRBJ2-7; D possibly uses TRBD1 or TRBD2 (5 bases each). CDR1 and CDR2 from the germline V gene are DFQATT and SNEGSKA (reference sequence). V was cut by 6 bases and J by 2 bases, with 14 bases left in between. The CDR3 covers 13 residues. The CDR3 DNA is TGCAGTGCACCTCGGGGCGGAACCTACGAGCAGTACTTC. It translates to CSAPRGGTYEQYF.